This passage covers 25 T cell receptor beta chains from one sample sequenced in a study of post-analysis software for immune sequencing data. These receptors' targets are unknown. Study-wide results and limits: A handful of TRBV segments were significantly more frequent in patients than in controls. TRBV5-6, TRBV5-1 and TRBV20-1 were among these segments.

The authors incorporated unique molecular identifiers into the TCR beta cDNA libraries. TCRdb re-derived calls from the PCR reads in MiXCR, one entry per CDR3 protein. Among about 460,000 distinct CDR3 sequences, less than 45% were seen once, and the ten largest hold 9% to 14%. The sample taken for sequencing was blood. These receptor sequences come from a girl under 18 with multiple sclerosis.

V and J are TRBV9 and TRBJ2-1, with unresolved D. Deletions cut 2 bases from V and 0 bases from J, with 15 bases between. The CDR3 has 17 amino acids. Germline V gives CDR1 SGDLS, CDR2 YYNGEE. CDR3 in DNA: TGTGCCAGCAGCGTCGGATCTCTTAGGAGCTCCTACAATGAGCAGTTCTTC. Translation: CASSVGSLRSSYNEQFF.

J is TRBJ2-1 and V is TRBV9, with 8 nucleotides matching TRBD1. Germline loops: CDR1 SGDLS, CDR2 YYNGEE. The trim removed 0 bases at V and 5 bases at J, leaving 4 bases unmatched. The CDR3 is 15 amino acids. The CDR3 region has the DNA TGTGCCAGCAGCGTAGAGGCAGGGGGCCACAATGAGCAGTTCTTC. Protein sequence: CASSVEAGGHNEQFF.

This sequence joins TRBV7-3 and TRBJ2-3, with TRBD2 matching over 10 bases. The CDR3 covers 16 residues. Germline V CDR1 and CDR2: SGHTA, FQGTGA. Unmatched junction bases numbered 7, after V lost 3 bases and J lost 4 bases. CDR3 residues: CASSFRLAGGSDTQYF. The CDR3 DNA is TGTGCCAGCAGCTTCCGACTAGCGGGTGGTTCAGATACGCAGTATTTT.

This clonotype was found a few times. This sequence joins TRBV20-1 and TRBJ1-4, with D uncertain. V lost 0 bases, J lost 1 base, and 9 bases lay in between. Per germline, CDR1 DFQATT and CDR2 SNEGSKA (reference sequence). CDR3 length: 15 amino acids. The CDR3 spells CSARDTLGTNEKLFF. The CDR3 bases are TGCAGTGCTAGAGACACCTTAGGAACTAATGAAAAACTGTTTTTT.

The V gene is TRBV20-1, the J gene TRBJ1-2; 8 nucleotides match TRBD1. Germline loops: CDR1 DFQATT, CDR2 SNEGSKA (reference sequence). This CDR3 contains 12 residues. J was trimmed by 4 bases and V by 5 bases; bases with no gene match: 3. CDR3 DNA sequence: TGCAGTGCTGGGGGACAGGTCTATGGCTACACCTTC. This gives the protein CSAGGQVYGYTF.

The chain carries TRBV7-9 and TRBJ2-1; possible D gene TRBD2, 6 bases. V was shortened by 6 bases and J by 4 bases, with 22 bases between the two germline ends. Germline V gene lookup returns CDR1 SEHNR and CDR2 FQNEAQ (reference sequence). The CDR3 contains 17 residues. The CDR3 protein is CASRPPLSGAEYNEQFF. The CDR3 nucleotides read TGTGCCAGCAGACCCCCCCTTTCGGGAGCGGAGTACAATGAGCAGTTCTTC.

This chain links TRBV3-1 with TRBJ2-1; 10 positions match TRBD2. The CDR3 contains 19 residues. Trimming at V came to 4 bases and at J to 4 bases, leaving 16 bases not matched to a gene. The germline CDR1 and CDR2 sequences are LGHDT and YNNKEL (reference sequence). In nucleotides, the CDR3 is TGTGCCAGCAGCCCTCATCCCTCGAATCTAGCGGGAGCATACAATGAGCAGTTCTTC. Its protein product is CASSPHPSNLAGAYNEQFF.

There are many counts of this clonotype. The rearrangement joins TRBV4-1 to TRBJ2-7; D might be TRBD2 (5 bases). CDR1 and CDR2 from the germline V gene are MGHRA and YSYEKL. V dropped 1 base and J dropped 3 bases, with 7 bases sitting between them. The CDR3 totals 13 residues. Here the CDR3 DNA reads TGCGCCAGCAGCCAAGCGGGGAACTACGAGCAGTACTTC. Translation: CASSQAGNYEQYF.

The rearrangement links TRBV27 to TRBJ2-5; 8 nucleotides match TRBD2. Germline V gene sequence: CDR1 MNHEY, CDR2 SMNVEV (reference sequence). V was clipped by 8 bases and J by 11 bases; unmatched bases: 10. The CDR3 spans 12 residues. The CDR3 spells CASGLAYNEQYF. DNA of the CDR3: TGTGCCAGCGGACTAGCCTACAATGAGCAGTACTTC.

This clonotype was found a few times. This chain uses TRBV4-1 with TRBJ2-3; the match to TRBD2 covers 7 bases. V was pared by 0 bases and J by 5 bases, with 5 bases of the junction left unmatched. Germline CDR1 reads MGHRA; CDR2 reads YSYEKL. The CDR3 runs 15 residues. CDR3 residues: CASSQDRGSRDTQYF. CDR3 DNA: TGCGCCAGCAGCCAAGACCGCGGGAGTAGAGATACGCAGTATTTT.

The V call is TRBV20-1, the J call TRBJ2-7; 11 bases are shared with TRBD2. With V trimmed by 0 bases and J by 3 bases, 10 bases remained unmatched. The CDR3 consists of 17 residues. The germline gives CDR1 DFQATT, CDR2 SNEGSKA (reference sequence). The CDR3: CSARDGQGTSGFYEQYF. The CDR3 nucleotides read TGCAGTGCTAGAGATGGACAGGGGACTAGCGGCTTCTACGAGCAGTACTTC.

The chain carries TRBV5-1 and TRBJ1-2; 7 positions agree with TRBD1. After removal of 3 bases from V and 6 bases from J, the junction contained 8 bases not matched to a gene. Looked up from germline, CDR1 is SGHRS and CDR2 is YFSETQ. CDR3 length: 14 residues. The CDR3 region has the DNA TGCGCCAGCAGCTCCCTAGGACAGGACCATGGCTACACCTTC. It encodes CASSSLGQDHGYTF.

This clonotype was counted between two and nine times. The chain is built from TRBV28 and TRBJ2-5; D remains ambiguous. The CDR3 is 14 amino acids. Germline CDR1 and CDR2: MDHEN and SYDVKM. Deletions cut 1 base from V and 0 bases from J, with 6 bases between. The DNA of the CDR3 is TGTGCCAGCAGTTTATTCACCCACCAAGAGACCCAGTACTTC. Translating gives CASSLFTHQETQYF. Full variable domain (missing parts from reference TRBV28 and TRBJ2-5): DVKVTQSSRYLVKRTGEKVFLECVQDMDHENMFWYRQDPGLGLRLIYFSYDVKMKEKGDIPEGYSVSREKKERFSLILESASTNQTSMYLCASSLFTHQETQYFGPGTRLLVL.

As concerns this clonotype: This could be a read error, since a much larger clone is one nucleotide away. The chain couples TRBV7-2 to TRBJ2-5, with D tentatively TRBD2 (6 bases). The CDR3 totals 14 residues. Per the germline V gene, CDR1 is SGHTA and CDR2 is FQGNSA. The V and J ends lost 5 bases and 1 base respectively, with 11 bases between them. The CDR3 loop is CASSRSSAQETQYF. The CDR3 DNA is TGTGCCAGCAGCCGTTCTAGCGCCCAAGAGACCCAGTACTTC.

V gene TRBV7-2 combines with J gene TRBJ2-4; unclear D gene. The CDR3 loop spans 16 amino acids. The germline V gene has CDR1 SGHTA and CDR2 FQGNSA. Trimming left V 5 bases short and J 2 bases short, with 16 bases between. Here the CDR3 DNA reads TGTGCCAGCAGCACCTCTCTGGGTCGAACCAAAAACATTCAGTACTTC. It yields the protein CASSTSLGRTKNIQYF.

This clonotype was counted only a few times. The CDR3 reads CASSQGLAGHQETQYF. The CDR3, as DNA: TGCGCCAGCAGCCAAGGACTAGCGGGACACCAAGAGACCCAGTACTTC. The chain joins TRBV4-1 to TRBJ2-5; 11 nucleotides agree with TRBD2. V dropped 1 base and J dropped 0; count of bases not matched to a gene: 1. From germline, CDR1 is MGHRA and CDR2 YSYEKL. The CDR3 runs 16 residues.

The table lists this clonotype with many counts. The chain couples TRBV5-1 to TRBJ2-4, with 7 bases aligning to TRBD2. Germline V gives CDR1 SGHRS, CDR2 YFSETQ. The CDR3 contains 19 residues. Unmatched junction bases numbered 16, after V lost 2 bases and J lost 2 bases. This CDR3 is CASSLPHNTSAPTKNIQYF. As DNA, the CDR3 is TGCGCCAGCAGCTTACCTCACAACACTAGCGCCCCAACCAAAAACATTCAGTACTTC.

The chain employs TRBV27 and TRBJ2-7, with 8 bases that match TRBD1. V shed 4 bases and J 3 bases; nucleotides not matched to a gene: 5. The CDR3 is made up of 14 amino acids. Germline V gene lookup returns CDR1 MNHEY and CDR2 SMNVEV (reference sequence). The CDR3 protein is CASSSQGQGYEQYF. In nucleotides, the CDR3 is TGTGCCAGCAGTTCACAAGGACAGGGCTACGAGCAGTACTTC.

The rearrangement links TRBV28 to TRBJ1-6; D gene uncertain. The germline V gene has CDR1 MDHEN and CDR2 SYDVKM. Trimming removed 4 bases from V and 9 bases from J, with 19 bases in between. The CDR3 is made up of 16 amino acids. Written as DNA, the CDR3 is TGTGCCAGCAGTTCATCCCGAGGAGAAGGATTTTCACCCCTCCACTTT. It encodes CASSSSRGEGFSPLHF.

This clonotype was detected a few times. The V and J genes are TRBV6-5 and TRBJ2-5, with a tentative D call TRBD2 (6 bases). CDR1 is MNHEY and CDR2 is SVGAGI in the germline V gene. The CDR3 runs 12 residues. Trimming took 6 bases from V and 11 from J, leaving 16 bases between them. The CDR3 nucleotides read TGTGCCAGCAGGGAGGGCCCGGGGGAGCAGTACTTC. This gives the protein CASREGPGEQYF.

This rearrangement joins TRBV7-9 to TRBJ2-7, with D unresolved. V shed 5 bases and J shed 4 bases, with 15 bases lying between them. Germline V CDR1 and CDR2: SEHNR, FQNEAQ (reference sequence). This CDR3 has 14 amino acids. CDR3 in amino acids: CASSARLSLYEQYF. The DNA of the CDR3 is TGTGCCAGCAGCGCGCGTCTTAGTCTTTACGAGCAGTACTTC.

The chain uses TRBV20-1 and TRBJ2-3; 10 nucleotides match TRBD2. Germline CDR1 DFQATT, CDR2 SNEGSKA (reference sequence). The CDR3 sequence is 14 residues long. Trimming cost V 6 bases and J 4 bases; bases outside gene matches: 7. The CDR3 is CSAILAGVADTQYF. CDR3 sequence (DNA): TGCAGTGCCATTCTAGCGGGAGTGGCAGATACGCAGTATTTT.

The chain links TRBV15 to TRBJ2-2, with D maybe TRBD1 (5 bases). Germline V gene data show CDR1 as LNHNV and CDR2 as YYDKDF (reference sequence). The germline V and J ends were trimmed by 3 bases and 0 bases, with 8 bases remaining between them. CDR3 length equals 15 residues. The CDR3 DNA follows: TGTGCCACCAGCAGCAGACAGTCGAACACCGGGGAGCTGTTTTTT. Translating gives CATSSRQSNTGELFF.

CDR3 coding DNA: TGTGCCAGTAGTAGAGAAAAGGGTCCCTACGAGCAGTACTTC. Its translation: CASSREKGPYEQYF. The chain is built from TRBV19 and TRBJ2-7; no clear D. This CDR3 has 14 residues. Per germline, CDR1 LNHDA and CDR2 SQIVND (reference sequence). V was shortened by 4 bases and J by 2 bases, with 12 bases between the two germline ends.

The chain couples TRBV5-1 to TRBJ2-7; perhaps D is TRBD1 or TRBD2 (6 bases each). Trimming cost V 2 bases and J 2 bases, with 14 bases left between them. Germline CDR1 SGHRS, CDR2 YFSETQ. The CDR3 is 15 amino acids. CDR3 protein: CASSFTPGGPYEQYF. The CDR3 DNA follows: TGCGCCAGCAGCTTCACGCCCGGGGGCCCCTACGAGCAGTACTTC.